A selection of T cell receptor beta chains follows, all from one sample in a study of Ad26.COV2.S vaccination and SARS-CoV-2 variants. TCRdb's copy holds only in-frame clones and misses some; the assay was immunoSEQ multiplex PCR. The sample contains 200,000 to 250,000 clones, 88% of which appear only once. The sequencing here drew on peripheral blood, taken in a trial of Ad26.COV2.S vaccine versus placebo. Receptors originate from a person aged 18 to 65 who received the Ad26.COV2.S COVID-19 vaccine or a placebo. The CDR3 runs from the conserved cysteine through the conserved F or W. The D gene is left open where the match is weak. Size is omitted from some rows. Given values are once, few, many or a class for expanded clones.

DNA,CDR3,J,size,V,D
TGTGCCAGCTCACCACCGGCCAGGGCCAATGAGCAGTTCTTC,CASSPPARANEQFF,TRBJ2-1,NA,TRBV18,NA
TGTGCCAGCAGCCTAACCAGGGGAAGCGAGCAGTACTTC,CASSLTRGSEQYF,TRBJ2-7,NA,TRBV14,NA
TGTGCCAGCAGCGAGGGGACAGGGACCTACGAGCAGTACTTC,CASSEGTGTYEQYF,TRBJ2-7,NA,TRBV9,TRBD1
TGTGCCAGCAGTTTGGGGGGGGGCTCCTACAATGAGCAGTTCTTC,CASSLGGGSYNEQFF,TRBJ2-1,NA,TRBV2,TRBD2
TGTGCCAGCAGTTCGACGGCCCCCGGGGAGCTGTTTTTT,CASSSTAPGELFF,TRBJ2-2,NA,TRBV28,NA
TGTGCCAGCAGACGGGACCTTTTCGATACGCAGTATTTT,CASRRDLFDTQYF,TRBJ2-3,NA,TRBV27,NA
TGTGCCAGCAGCCTTCGACCAGGGGGTCAGAATGAAAAACTGTTTTTT,CASSLRPGGQNEKLFF,TRBJ1-4,NA,TRBV11-1,TRBD1
TGTGCCAGCAGCCAAGAGTGGGGGTCGTACACTGAAGCTTTCTTT,CASSQEWGSYTEAFF,TRBJ1-1,NA,TRBV14,NA
TGTGCCAGCAGCTCGGCGGGGGCTCAAGGGGGTAGGGGCTACACCTTC,CASSSAGAQGGRGYTF,TRBJ1-2,NA,TRBV28,NA
TGTGCCAGCAGTTCACAAGGGCCCTATGGCTACACCTTC,CASSSQGPYGYTF,TRBJ1-2,NA,TRBV27,NA
TGTGCCAGCTCGAGGTTGGGAGGCGGACAAGAGACCCAGTACTTC,CASSRLGGGQETQYF,TRBJ2-5,NA,TRBV9,NA
TGTGCCAGCAGCACCGGGACAGCAACGGAGACCCAGTACTTC,CASSTGTATETQYF,TRBJ2-5,NA,TRBV5-4,TRBD1
TGTGCCAGCAGCGCGGGAGGAGGGAGGGATGAGCAGTTCTTC,CASSAGGGRDEQFF,TRBJ2-1,NA,TRBV6-5,TRBD2
TGTGCCAGCAGCCCCGAGTACTATGGCTACACCTTC,CASSPEYYGYTF,TRBJ1-2,once,TRBV11-2,NA
TGCAGCGTCGCCCACCCGACGGGTAACACTGAAGCTTTCTTT,CSVAHPTGNTEAFF,TRBJ1-1,NA,TRBV29-1,NA
TGTGCCAGCAGCTTGAGCGGGTGGCCCTATAATTCACCCCTCCACTTT,CASSLSGWPYNSPLHF,TRBJ1-6,NA,TRBV13,NA
TGTGCCAGTAGTCCTCCCAGGGGGCGGCAGAACTATGGCTACACCTTC,CASSPPRGRQNYGYTF,TRBJ1-2,NA,TRBV19,TRBD1
TGTGCCAGCAGTCAAGGGGGACAACCCTACGAGCAGTACTTC,CASSQGGQPYEQYF,TRBJ2-7,NA,TRBV7-3,NA
TGTGCCAGCAGCGGACAGGGAACCGGGGAGCTGTTTTTT,CASSGQGTGELFF,TRBJ2-2,NA,TRBV9,TRBD1
TGTGCCAGCAGTCCCTTTTTTGGGACGAACACTGAAGCTTTCTTT,CASSPFFGTNTEAFF,TRBJ1-1,NA,TRBV6-2/TRBV6-3,NA